This T cell receptor (beta chain) was sequenced in a study of blood T cells in healthy people across ages. Study overall: T cells yielded about one barcoded beta molecule per two cells through template switching.

Alongside a J-beta primer mix, a sample-barcoded 5' primer served in a second PCR lasting about 7 to 12 cycles. No fewer than 3 million CDR3-containing paired-end reads came from each sample. One entry per CDR3 protein, called by TCRdb with MiXCR from the 5' RACE reads. The sample lists around 990,000 distinct CDR3 sequences, under 40% occurring once. CDR1 is SEHNR and CDR2 is FQNEAQ in the germline V gene (reference sequence). V lost 5 bases and J lost 8, with 16 bases in between. The CDR3 has 14 residues. The TCR was taken from a man between 18 and 29 years old in good health. The specimen sequenced was blood. This rearrangement joins TRBV7-9 to TRBJ1-5, with D perhaps matching TRBD1 (6 bases). The CDR3 region has the DNA TGTGCCAGCAGCATCACAACGGCAGGGGAGCCCCAGCATTTT. It translates to CASSITTAGEPQHF.